Sequencing of this T cell receptor (beta chain) was carried out in a study of blood T cell repertoires in COVID-19. As for the study in general: Specimens from acute and convalescent COVID-19 originated in the United States, Italy and Spain.

Germline V gene lookup returns CDR1 SGHKS and CDR2 YYEKEE (reference sequence). Germline trimming cut 0 bases from V and 3 bases from J; bases unmatched to any gene: 7. This CDR3 comprises 17 residues. Here immunoSEQ multiplex PCR was the method, and the copy in TCRdb shows in-frame clones only, minus some. The repertoire holds some 150,000 clones, with 65% to 85% as singletons. The rearrangement uses TRBV5-5 and TRBJ2-1; TRBD1 aligns across 9 bases. This clonotype was obtained from a man in his 60s with active or convalescent COVID-19. Sequenced sample: peripheral blood. CDR3: CASSLAGGQGIYNEQFF. For the CDR3, the DNA is TGTGCCAGCAGCTTGGCCGGAGGACAGGGGATCTACAATGAGCAGTTCTTC.